The 25 T cell receptor beta chains below come from one sample, sequenced in a study of T cells in Graves' hyperthyroidism and ophthalmopathy. The source material, RNA transcripts, was used to amplify TCR beta CDR3 regions. With the HTBI primer set, the TCR CDR3 went through a first round of RT-PCR. TCRdb called the multiplex PCR reads again in MiXCR, with one record for every CDR3 protein. The repertoire holds about 380,000 distinct CDR3 sequences, with approximately 12% as singletons. The sequencing sample was made of blood. Source of these receptors: a man younger than 40 with Graves' hyperthyroidism that later progressed to Graves' ophthalmopathy.

In regard to this clonotype: Since a much larger clone is just one base distant, this may be a read error. The rearrangement links TRBV2 to TRBJ2-7; TRBD1 aligns across 7 bases. CDR3 length: 13 amino acids. Germline V gene sequence: CDR1 SNHLY, CDR2 FYNNEI. The V segment lost 8 bases and the J segment 4 bases; nucleotides outside the gene matches: 8. In nucleotides, the CDR3 is TGTGCCAGCGGCACAGGGGTTGGATACGAGCAGTACTTC. It is translated as CASGTGVGYEQYF.

This clonotype was counted at least ten times. The chain couples TRBV20-1 to TRBJ2-3; 10 nucleotides align to TRBD2. Trimming at V came to 4 bases and at J to 0 bases, leaving 10 bases not matched to a gene. Germline-derived CDR1 and CDR2 are DFQATT and SNEGSKA (reference sequence). The CDR3 has 17 amino acids. The CDR3, as DNA: TGCAGTGCTACCCCTAGCGGGGGACACTCTAGCACAGATACGCAGTATTTT. Protein product: CSATPSGGHSSTDTQYF.

This clonotype has a count of ten or more. The J gene is TRBJ1-5, the V gene TRBV20-1; no firm D call. Germline-derived CDR1 and CDR2 are DFQATT and SNEGSKA (reference sequence). CDR3 size: 14 residues. The V end lost 0 bases, the J end lost 3 bases, and 9 bases lay between the germline ends. The CDR3 DNA sequence: TGCAGTGCTAGAGATCTGGGGAACAATCAGCCCCAGCATTTT. It yields the protein CSARDLGNNQPQHF.

This clonotype was found many times. CDR3 nucleotide sequence: TGTGCCAGCAGCTCCACAGGGCAGAGGGAACCCTACGAGCAGTACTTC. Translated, it gives CASSSTGQREPYEQYF. This chain connects TRBV7-9 to TRBJ2-7; D is possibly TRBD1 (6 bases). Germline assignment: CDR1 SEHNR and CDR2 FQNEAQ (reference sequence). The CDR3 spans 16 residues. V was shortened by 4 bases and J by 2 bases, with 18 bases between the two germline ends. The variable domain in full, completed from reference TRBV7-9 and TRBJ2-7, reads DTGVSQNPRHKITKRGQNVTFRCDPISEHNRLYWYRQTLGQGPEFLTYFQNEAQLEKSRLLSDRFSAERPKGSFSTLEIQRTEQGDSAMYLCASSSTGQREPYEQYFGPGTRLTVT.

This clonotype was counted ten times or more. J is TRBJ2-1 and V is TRBV2; a weak D match, TRBD1 (6 bases). V was trimmed by 4 bases and J by 1 base, leaving 17 bases between them. Looked up from germline, CDR1 is SNHLY and CDR2 is FYNNEI. The CDR3 has 17 amino acids. CDR3 sequence (DNA): TGTGCCAGCAGTGGCCGACAGGCGCCGACTTCCTACAATGAGCAGTTCTTC. Protein sequence: CASSGRQAPTSYNEQFF.

The chain uses TRBV11-2 and TRBJ2-1, with 13 positions matching TRBD2. V lost 5 bases to trimming and J lost 2 bases; unmatched junction nucleotides: 6. This CDR3 spans 17 amino acids. Germline lookup yields CDR1 SGHAT and CDR2 FQNNGV. The CDR3 DNA follows: TGTGCCAGCAGCCTGACTAGCGGGGGGCGGACCTACAATGAGCAGTTCTTC. This sequence encodes CASSLTSGGRTYNEQFF.

This clonotype appeared many times. The chain employs TRBV28 and TRBJ2-2; 11 nucleotides align to TRBD1. The CDR3 covers 17 residues. Germline V gives CDR1 MDHEN, CDR2 SYDVKM. V gave up 4 bases and J gave up 4 bases; unmatched junction bases: 8. In DNA, the CDR3 is TGTGCCAGCAGTTCCGGACAGGGGGCGCTTGGCACCGGGGAGCTGTTTTTT. Protein sequence: CASSSGQGALGTGELFF.

Ten or more counts support this clonotype. The chain couples TRBV2 to TRBJ2-1; D call uncertain. The ends were cut back, 5 bases at V and 8 bases at J, with 13 bases in the middle. The CDR3 consists of 13 residues. Per germline, CDR1 SNHLY and CDR2 FYNNEI. CDR3 coding DNA: TGTGCCAGCAGTCCGCGCCCCATGGATGAGCAGTTCTTC. Amino acids: CASSPRPMDEQFF.

There are many counts of this clonotype. The chain combines TRBV7-6 with TRBJ1-2; 7 nucleotides align to TRBD1. CDR1 is SGHVS and CDR2 is FNYEAQ in the germline V gene. V lost 4 bases and J lost 0; bases outside the gene matches: 14. This CDR3 is built from 18 residues. The CDR3 reads CASSSNPWTGFANYGYTF. CDR3 DNA: TGTGCCAGCAGCTCTAATCCCTGGACAGGTTTTGCTAACTATGGCTACACCTTC.

This clonotype was counted ten times or more. The chain combines TRBV12-3 or TRBV12-4 with TRBJ2-1; TRBD2 aligns across 8 bases. Trimming took 4 bases from V and 12 from J; bases not matched to a gene: 14. This CDR3 is built from 15 residues. The CDR3 DNA sequence: TGTGCCAGCAGTTACAGCGGGGGCCGAAGGGGGTGGCAGTTCTTC. It encodes CASSYSGGRRGWQFF.

This clonotype was observed many times. J is TRBJ2-5 and V is TRBV28, with D uncertain. Germline V gene data show CDR1 as MDHEN and CDR2 as SYDVKM. The CDR3 is 14 residues long. V gave up 7 bases and J gave up 2 bases, with 14 bases separating them. CDR3 DNA: TGTGCCAGCACCCCACGGCGAGCTCAAGAGACCCAGTACTTC. This gives the protein CASTPRRAQETQYF.

In this sample, this clonotype turned up many times. The chain employs TRBV11-2 and TRBJ2-5; 11 bases line up with TRBD2. The V gene's germline CDR1 is SGHAT and CDR2 FQNNGV. The junction had 6 bases not matched to a gene; V was cut back by 7 bases and J by 5 bases. This CDR3 comprises 14 residues. Here the CDR3 DNA reads TGTGCCAGCACACTAGCGGGGGTACGGGAGACCCAGTACTTC. Its protein is CASTLAGVRETQYF.

This clonotype has at least ten counts. The CDR3 sequence: CAWSLGAALTDTQYF. CDR3 nucleotides: TGTGCCTGGAGCCTAGGAGCGGCCCTCACAGATACGCAGTATTTT. The gene calls are TRBV30 and TRBJ2-3, with D possibly TRBD2 on 5 matching bases. V lost 3 bases and J lost 2, with 15 bases in between. The CDR3 spans 15 residues. Germline V gives CDR1 GTSNPN, CDR2 SVGIG (reference sequence).

This clonotype was observed at least ten times. J is TRBJ1-2 and V is TRBV7-8, with D tentatively TRBD1 (5 bases). The V gene lost 3 bases and the J gene lost 4 bases, with 12 bases spanning the gap. The germline gives CDR1 SGHVS, CDR2 FQNEAQ. This CDR3 contains 14 residues. CDR3 bases: TGTGCCAGCAGCTTCGGTGCGGGGGGCTATGGCTACACCTTC. Residues: CASSFGAGGYGYTF.

This clonotype occurred once. A read error may explain this, as a much larger clone is one base away. The chain combines TRBV28 with TRBJ1-2; the D gene is possibly TRBD1 (6 bases). The CDR3 spans 14 residues. Germline V CDR1 and CDR2: MDHEN, SYDVKM. CDR3 sequence reads: CASSLGTGIYGCTF. The CDR3 DNA follows: TGTGCCAGCAGTTTAGGAACAGGGATCTATGGCTGCACCTTC.

In the case of this clonotype: Given a much more abundant clone one base away, this may be a read error. V gene TRBV7-9 combines with J gene TRBJ1-1; D may be TRBD1 (6 bases). CDR1 and CDR2 (germline): SEHNR, FQNEAQ (reference sequence). V was trimmed by 4 bases and J by 4 bases, leaving 13 bases between them. The CDR3 contains 14 residues. CDR3 nucleotides: TGTGCCAGCAGCTATAGGGGGGTGGGCACTGAAGCTTTCTTT. Residues: CASSYRGVGTEAFF. Full variable domain (remainder filled in from reference TRBV7-9 and TRBJ1-1): DTGVSQNPRHKITKRGQNVTFRCDPISEHNRLYWYRQTLGQGPEFLTYFQNEAQLEKSRLLSDRFSAERPKGSFSTLEIQRTEQGDSAMYLCASSYRGVGTEAFFGQGTRLTVV.

This clonotype was counted at least ten times. The chain is built from TRBV10-3 and TRBJ1-2; D is unresolved. Trimming took off 5 bases at V and 1 base at J, with 5 bases between the two ends. The CDR3 has 12 amino acids. Germline-derived CDR1 and CDR2 are ENHRY and SYGVKD. This chain's CDR3 is CAISILNYGYTF. CDR3 DNA: TGTGCCATCAGTATACTTAACTATGGCTACACCTTC.

This clonotype has a count of ten or more. The rearrangement links TRBV2 to TRBJ1-2; no clear D. The CDR3 loop spans 12 amino acids. Trimming left V 6 bases short and J 7 bases short, with 12 bases between. Germline V gene sequence: CDR1 SNHLY, CDR2 FYNNEI. CDR3 region: CASRPSFGGYTF. The CDR3 DNA reads TGTGCCAGCAGGCCCTCATTTGGTGGCTACACCTTC.

In its sample, this clonotype was seen a few times. The V gene is TRBV20-1, the J gene TRBJ1-5; the match to TRBD1 covers 8 bases. V lost 6 bases to trimming and J lost 1 base; unmatched junction nucleotides: 5. This CDR3 is built from 14 residues. CDR1 is DFQATT and CDR2 is SNEGSKA in the germline V gene (reference sequence). The CDR3 DNA reads TGCAGTGCGCCGGACAGGGCGAGCAATCAGCCCCAGCATTTT. Translated, it gives CSAPDRASNQPQHF.

The chain couples TRBV5-5 to TRBJ1-1, with 7 positions matching TRBD1. Germline-derived CDR1 and CDR2 are SGHKS and YYEKEE (reference sequence). J was trimmed by 2 bases and V by 4 bases; bases with no gene match: 8. CDR3 length: 15 residues. The CDR3 loop is CASSQGGHLNTEAFF. The CDR3 DNA follows: TGTGCCAGCAGCCAGGGGGGGCACCTTAACACTGAAGCTTTCTTT.

This clonotype occurred many times. The rearrangement links TRBV5-1 to TRBJ1-5; D is ambiguous. This CDR3 comprises 15 residues. The V gene lost 1 base and the J gene lost 0 bases, with 8 bases spanning the gap. CDR1 and CDR2 (germline): SGHRS, YFSETQ. The CDR3 region has the DNA TGCGCCAGCAGCTTGAACGGATATAGCAATCAGCCCCAGCATTTT. This sequence encodes CASSLNGYSNQPQHF.

There are a few counts of this clonotype. The chain links TRBV20-1 to TRBJ2-2, with D tentatively TRBD1 (5 bases). Germline assignment: CDR1 DFQATT and CDR2 SNEGSKA (reference sequence). The CDR3 spans 15 residues. Deletions cut 0 bases from V and 10 bases from J, with 18 bases between. Written as DNA, the CDR3 is TGCAGTGCTAGAGATTGGGCAGGGCAGTCGGAGGAGCTGTTTTTT. Amino acids: CSARDWAGQSEELFF.

This clonotype was seen repeatedly, ten times or more. DNA for the CDR3: TGTGCCAGTAGTATAGCGGGCAGAAGGGGGACTGAAGCTTTCTTT. This sequence encodes CASSIAGRRGTEAFF. The chain joins TRBV19 to TRBJ1-1; tentative D call: TRBD1 (6 bases). The CDR3 is 15 amino acids. Between the trimmed V and J ends, which lost 1 base and 5 bases, there was a span of 14 bases. Per the germline V gene, CDR1 is LNHDA and CDR2 is SQIVND (reference sequence).

This clonotype was counted at least ten times. This chain uses TRBV28 with TRBJ2-7; 10 nucleotides align to TRBD2. CDR1 and CDR2 (germline): MDHEN, SYDVKM. J gave up 0 bases and V 4 bases, and 3 bases lay outside the gene matches. The CDR3 covers 15 residues. The CDR3 sequence is CASSSLAGASYEQYF. The CDR3 nucleotides read TGTGCCAGCAGTTCCCTAGCGGGGGCCTCCTACGAGCAGTACTTC. The full variable domain, in which reference TRBV28 and TRBJ2-7 provide the parts outside the CDR3, is DVKVTQSSRYLVKRTGEKVFLECVQDMDHENMFWYRQDPGLGLRLIYFSYDVKMKEKGDIPEGYSVSREKKERFSLILESASTNQTSMYLCASSSLAGASYEQYFGPGTRLTVT.

Turning to this clonotype: Possible read error: a much larger clone is one base away. This chain links TRBV28 with TRBJ1-5; D perhaps matches TRBD1 (5 bases). Germline V gives CDR1 MDHEN, CDR2 SYDVKM. This CDR3 is built from 13 residues. CDR3 region: CASSLQGWQPRHF. Written as DNA, the CDR3 is TGTGCCAGCAGTTTACAGGGTTGGCAGCCCCGGCATTTT. The variable domain in full, with the rest retrieved from reference TRBV28 and TRBJ1-5, is DVKVTQSSRYLVKRTGEKVFLECVQDMDHENMFWYRQDPGLGLRLIYFSYDVKMKEKGDIPEGYSVSREKKERFSLILESASTNQTSMYLCASSLQGWQPRHFGDGTRLSIL.